This passage covers 5 T cell receptor beta chains from one sample sequenced in a study of blood T cell repertoires in COVID-19. Produced via immunoSEQ multiplex PCR; TCRdb's table is partial and in-frame only. The sample shows about 130,000 clones, roughly 91% of them seen only once. Sequencing was performed on peripheral blood. These receptors were taken from a man aged 50 to 59 with active or convalescent COVID-19.

The chain joins TRBV5-1 to TRBJ2-2; 7 bases agree with TRBD2. The V and J ends lost 4 bases and 3 bases, in that order; junction bases with no gene match: 6. Germline lookup yields CDR1 SGHRS and CDR2 YFSETQ. The CDR3 has 15 amino acids. The CDR3 sequence is CASSPRGGDTGELFF. The CDR3, as DNA: TGCGCCAGCAGCCCGAGGGGAGGGGACACCGGGGAGCTGTTTTTT.

V is TRBV24-1 and J is TRBJ2-1; TRBD2 aligns across 9 bases. This CDR3 comprises 14 residues. Germline loops: CDR1 KGHDR, CDR2 SFDVKD. V lost 4 bases and J lost 8; bases outside the gene matches: 5. The CDR3 sequence is CATSETGTSHEQFF. The DNA for the CDR3 is TGTGCCACCAGTGAAACCGGGACTAGCCATGAGCAGTTCTTC.

V is TRBV7-9 and J is TRBJ2-5; D perhaps matches TRBD2 (6 bases). Germline values: CDR1 SEHNR, CDR2 FQNEAQ (reference sequence). Trimming cost V 6 bases and J 2 bases, with 13 bases left between them. The CDR3 covers 14 residues. CDR3 sequence (DNA): TGTGCCAGCAGGAACGACGGAGGGCAAGAGACCCAGTACTTC. Translated: CASRNDGGQETQYF.

This clone was picked up a small number of times. This rearrangement joins TRBV2 to TRBJ2-2; no clear D. Germline CDR1 is SNHLY and CDR2 is FYNNEI. V lost 4 bases and J lost 3, with 9 bases in between. CDR3 length: 14 residues. The CDR3 DNA reads TGTGCCAGCAGTGTGGTAGAGCACACCGGGGAGCTGTTTTTT. The encoded protein is CASSVVEHTGELFF.

The chain links TRBV24-1 to TRBJ2-1, with 7 bases aligning to TRBD2. Germline CDR1 reads KGHDR; CDR2 reads SFDVKD. CDR3 length: 16 amino acids. Trimming at V came to 3 bases and at J to 0 bases, leaving 4 bases not matched to a gene. CDR3 protein: CATSDPSGGSYNEQFF. DNA for the CDR3: TGTGCCACCAGTGATCCTAGCGGAGGCTCCTACAATGAGCAGTTCTTC.